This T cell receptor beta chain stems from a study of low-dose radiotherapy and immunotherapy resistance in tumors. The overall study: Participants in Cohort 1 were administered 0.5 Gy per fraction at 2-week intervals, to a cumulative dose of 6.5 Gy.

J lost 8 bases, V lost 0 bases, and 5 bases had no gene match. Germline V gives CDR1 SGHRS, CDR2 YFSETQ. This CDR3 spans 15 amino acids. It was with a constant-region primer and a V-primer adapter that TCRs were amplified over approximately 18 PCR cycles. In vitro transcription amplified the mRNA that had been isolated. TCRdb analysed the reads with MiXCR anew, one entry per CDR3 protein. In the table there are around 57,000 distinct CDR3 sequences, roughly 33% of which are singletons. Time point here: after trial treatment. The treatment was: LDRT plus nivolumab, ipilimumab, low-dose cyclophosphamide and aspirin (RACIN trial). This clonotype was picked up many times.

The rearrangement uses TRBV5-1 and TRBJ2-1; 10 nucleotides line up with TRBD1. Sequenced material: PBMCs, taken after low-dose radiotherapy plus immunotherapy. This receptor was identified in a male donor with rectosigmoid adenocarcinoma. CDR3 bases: TGCGCCAGCAGCTTGGTCTCGACAGGGGGCGATGAGCAGTTCTTC. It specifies CASSLVSTGGDEQFF.